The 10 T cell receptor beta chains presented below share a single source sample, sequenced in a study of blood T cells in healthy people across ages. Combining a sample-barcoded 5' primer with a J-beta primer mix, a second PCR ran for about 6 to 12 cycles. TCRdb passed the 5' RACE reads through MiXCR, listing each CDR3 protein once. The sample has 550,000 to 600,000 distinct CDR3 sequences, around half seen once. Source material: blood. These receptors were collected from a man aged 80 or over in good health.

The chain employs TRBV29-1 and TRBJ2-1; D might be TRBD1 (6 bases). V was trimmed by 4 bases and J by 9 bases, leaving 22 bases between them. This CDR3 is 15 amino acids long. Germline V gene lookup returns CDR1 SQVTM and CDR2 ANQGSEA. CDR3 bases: TGCAGCGTTGTATCCCCAGGGGTAGTAAACAGTGAGCAGTTCTTC. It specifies CSVVSPGVVNSEQFF.

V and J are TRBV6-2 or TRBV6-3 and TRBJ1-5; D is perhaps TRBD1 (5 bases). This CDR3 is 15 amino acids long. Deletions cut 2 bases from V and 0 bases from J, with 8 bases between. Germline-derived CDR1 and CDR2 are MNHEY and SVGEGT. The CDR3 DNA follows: TGTGCCAGCAGTTACCGGGGCGGTAGCAATCAGCCCCAGCATTTT. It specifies CASSYRGGSNQPQHF.

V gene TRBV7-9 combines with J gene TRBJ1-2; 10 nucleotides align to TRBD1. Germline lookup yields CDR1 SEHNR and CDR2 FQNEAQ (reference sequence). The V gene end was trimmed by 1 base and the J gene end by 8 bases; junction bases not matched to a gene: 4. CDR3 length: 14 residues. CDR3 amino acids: CASSLGVTGGGYTF. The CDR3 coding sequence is TGTGCCAGCAGCTTAGGAGTGACAGGGGGCGGCTACACCTTC.

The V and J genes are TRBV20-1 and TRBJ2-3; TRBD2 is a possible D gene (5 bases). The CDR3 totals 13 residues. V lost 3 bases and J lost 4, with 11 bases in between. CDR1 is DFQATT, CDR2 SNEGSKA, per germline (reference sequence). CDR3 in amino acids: CSASSSFPDTQYF. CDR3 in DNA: TGCAGTGCTAGTTCTAGCTTCCCAGATACGCAGTATTTT.

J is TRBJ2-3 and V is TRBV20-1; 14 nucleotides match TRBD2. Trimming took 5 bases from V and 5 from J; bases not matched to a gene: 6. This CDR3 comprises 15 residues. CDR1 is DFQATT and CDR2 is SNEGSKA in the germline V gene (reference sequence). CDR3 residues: CSASRLAGGGDTQYF. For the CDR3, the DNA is TGCAGTGCTTCCCGACTAGCGGGAGGGGGAGATACGCAGTATTTT.

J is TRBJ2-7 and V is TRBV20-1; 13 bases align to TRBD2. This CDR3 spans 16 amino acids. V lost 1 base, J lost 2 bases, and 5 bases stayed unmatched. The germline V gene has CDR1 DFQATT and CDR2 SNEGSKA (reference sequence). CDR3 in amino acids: CSARGLAGGEPYEQYF. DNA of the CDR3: TGCAGTGCTAGAGGACTAGCGGGAGGCGAACCCTACGAGCAGTACTTC.

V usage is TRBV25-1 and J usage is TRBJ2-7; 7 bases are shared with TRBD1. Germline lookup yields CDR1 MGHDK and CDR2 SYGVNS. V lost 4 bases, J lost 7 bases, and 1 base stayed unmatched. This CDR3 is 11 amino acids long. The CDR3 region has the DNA TGTGCCAGCAGTGGACAGGGTGAGCAGTACTTC. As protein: CASSGQGEQYF.

The CDR3 region has the DNA TGTGCCAGCAGCCCCAGCTTTAGCGGCTACGAGCAGTACTTC. Its translation: CASSPSFSGYEQYF. The chain combines TRBV9 with TRBJ2-7; a weak D match, TRBD2 (6 bases). CDR1 is SGDLS, CDR2 YYNGEE, per germline. This CDR3 is built from 14 residues. Trimming pared 4 bases from V and 3 bases from J, leaving 14 bases between.

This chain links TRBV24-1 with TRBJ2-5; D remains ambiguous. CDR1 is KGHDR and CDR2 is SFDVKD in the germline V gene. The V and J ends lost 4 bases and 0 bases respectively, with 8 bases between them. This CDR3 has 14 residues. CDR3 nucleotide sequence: TGTGCCACCAGTGACCAACACTACCAAGAGACCCAGTACTTC. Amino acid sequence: CATSDQHYQETQYF.

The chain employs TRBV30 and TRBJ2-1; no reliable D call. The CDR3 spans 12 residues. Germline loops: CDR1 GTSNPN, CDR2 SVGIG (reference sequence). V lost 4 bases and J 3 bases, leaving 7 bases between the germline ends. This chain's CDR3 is CAWTMDYNEQFF. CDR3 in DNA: TGTGCCTGGACCATGGACTACAATGAGCAGTTCTTC.